These T cell receptor beta chains were read from a single sample in a study of CD8+ T cells in alopecia areata. Measured with immunoSEQ multiplex PCR; TCRdb has only the in-frame clones, and not every one. The repertoire has tens of thousands of clones, roughly 50% of them found once; the top ten carry 20%. The material sequenced was CD8+ T cells sorted from blood, taken at approximately week 36, from a patient treated with tofacitinib. The receptors here all came from a human donor with alopecia areata. Both conserved end residues are part of each CDR3. The D gene is left open where the match is weak. Rows give clone size only sometimes, using once, few, many, or a class for an expanded clone.

- TRBJ1-5 - TRBV27 TGTGCCAGCAGTTTGGGTCGCAATCAGCCCCAGCATTTT CASSLGRNQPQHF
- TRBJ2-7 - TRBV4-1 TGCGCCAGCAGCCAAGGCGAGGCCTACGAGCAGTACTTC CASSQGEAYEQYF
few TRBJ2-7 - TRBV29-1 TGCAGCGTTTACAAGTCCTACGAGCAGTACTTC CSVYKSYEQYF
- TRBJ2-2 - TRBV28 TGTGCCAGTTGCGGGACACTCGGCAATACCGGGGAGCTGTTTTTT CASCGTLGNTGELFF
- TRBJ1-2 - TRBV9 TGTGCCAGCAGCGTAGGAGGACGGCCTGAATATGGCTACACCTTC CASSVGGRPEYGYTF
- TRBJ2-7 - TRBV29-1 TGCAGCGTTGAAGCGCCGGGGGCCTACGAGCAGTACTTC CSVEAPGAYEQYF
- TRBJ2-7 - TRBV19 TGTGCCAGTAGTATCCGGGATAAGGAGTACTTC CASSIRDKEYF
- TRBJ2-5 TRBD1 TRBV30 TGTGCCTGGAGTGTCGGAGCAGGGGGAGAGACCCAGTACTTC CAWSVGAGGETQYF
- TRBJ2-7 - TRBV6-6 TGTGCCAGCACCTACTCTGGGACTCACTACGAGCAGTACTTC CASTYSGTHYEQYF
few TRBJ2-1 - TRBV5-1 TGCGCCAGCAGCTTCGAAATAGACAATGAGCAGTTCTTC CASSFEIDNEQFF
few TRBJ1-1 - TRBV29-1 TGCAGCGTTGAAGTCGAAGCTTTCTTT CSVEVEAFF
- TRBJ2-3 - TRBV7-9 TGTGCCAGCAGCTTTCTAAGGGGGAGTAGGAGCACAGATACGCAGTATTTT CASSFLRGSRSTDTQYF
- TRBJ2-3 - TRBV6-5 TGTGCCAGCAGTCCTGGGACAGATACGCAGTATTTT CASSPGTDTQYF
- TRBJ1-2 - TRBV5-8 TGTGCCAGCAGCTTGGTCGGACGAAGGGACGTCGATGGCTACACCTTC CASSLVGRRDVDGYTF
- TRBJ2-1 TRBD2 TRBV29-1 TGCAGCGCCATCGGCCCTAGCGGGAGCTCCTACAATGAGCAGTTCTTC CSAIGPSGSSYNEQFF
many TRBJ2-6 - TRBV6-4 TGTGCCAGCAGTGGACAATCTGGGGCCAACGTCCTGACTTTC CASSGQSGANVLTF
- TRBJ2-2 - TRBV29-1 TGCAGCGTTGTTGGTACCGGGGAGCTGTTTTTT CSVVGTGELFF
- TRBJ2-2 - TRBV15 TGTGCCACCAGCAGTGACCGTCCCCCTGAGACCGGGGAGCTGTTTTTT CATSSDRPPETGELFF
- TRBJ2-7 - TRBV28 TGTGCCAGCAGTATCCCGCCCGGCGAGGGGCACGAGCAGTACTTC CASSIPPGEGHEQYF
few TRBJ1-4 TRBD1 TRBV11-1 TGTGCCAGCAGCGCCCGGGACAGGGGAACTAATGAAAAACTGTTTTTT CASSARDRGTNEKLFF
few TRBJ2-7 - TRBV29-1 TGCAGCACAAGAATGGGGGGGGCTCCCTACGAGCAGTACTTC CSTRMGGAPYEQYF
once TRBJ1-1 - TRBV4-1 TGCGCCAGCAGCCAGGGGACTGAAGCTTTCTTT CASSQGTEAFF
- TRBJ2-1 TRBD2 TRBV6-5 TGTGCCAGCAGTTACTCGGCGGGAGGAGGCAATGAGCAGTTCTTC CASSYSAGGGNEQFF
- TRBJ2-1 TRBD1 TRBV5-1 TGCGCCAGCAGCTCCTGGGACAGGGGCTACAATGAGCAGTTCTTC CASSSWDRGYNEQFF
- TRBJ2-2 - TRBV7-9 TGTGCCAGCAGCTTCCCACAACGACCCGGGGAGCTGTTTTTT CASSFPQRPGELFF
- TRBJ2-7 TRBD1 TRBV5-1 TGCGCCAGCAGCTGGACAGGGAATCCCTCCTTCCAGACCGAGCAGTACTTC CASSWTGNPSFQTEQYF
- TRBJ1-2 - TRBV16 TGTGCCAGCAGCCCGTTCCTCACGGACAACTATGGCTACACCTTC CASSPFLTDNYGYTF
few TRBJ1-4 - TRBV7-6 TGTGCCAGCAGCTTGAACAGCCCTAATGAAAAACTGTTTTTT CASSLNSPNEKLFF
- TRBJ2-7 TRBD2 TRBV28 TGTGCCAGCAGTAGGACTAGCGGGAGCTACGAGCAGTACTTC CASSRTSGSYEQYF
few TRBJ2-7 - TRBV29-1 TGCAGCGTTGGTGTAGGGCTAGGGGGGTCCTACGAGCAGTACTTC CSVGVGLGGSYEQYF
- TRBJ2-7 - TRBV2 TGTGCCAGCCTGAGGGAGCGCGAGCAGTACTTC CASLREREQYF
- TRBJ2-3 - TRBV27 TGTGCCAGCAGTTTTTGGGATCTCGGTACAGATACGCAGTATTTT CASSFWDLGTDTQYF
few TRBJ1-1 TRBD1 TRBV29-1 TGCAGCGTTGACTGGGGCAGGGGGGCCACTGAAGCTTTCTTT CSVDWGRGATEAFF
- TRBJ2-7 - TRBV13 TGTGCCAGCAGCACGCGTTACAACGGGCCTCAGGGGGAGCAGTACTTC CASSTRYNGPQGEQYF
- TRBJ2-7 TRBD2 TRBV29-1 TGCAGCGTTGAAGGGACTAGCGGGAGTCGGTACTTC CSVEGTSGSRYF
- TRBJ2-5 TRBD2 TRBV30 TGTGCCTGGAGTGGGAGAGAGGGGCGGGGGGCAGAGACCCAGTACTTC CAWSGREGRGAETQYF